The 16 T cell receptor beta chains presented below share a single source sample, sequenced in a study of blood T cell repertoires in COVID-19. Generated by immunoSEQ multiplex PCR, the TCRdb table keeps only in-frame clones and is missing some. Of 300,000 to 450,000 clones in the sample, about 89% were seen once. Sample: peripheral blood. These receptors originate from a woman in her fifties or sixties with COVID-19, enrolled during active disease.

The chain is built from TRBV10-3 and TRBJ2-5; TRBD2 agrees at 12 bases. There are 16 residues in the CDR3. Germline trimming cut 10 bases from V and 5 bases from J; bases unmatched to any gene: 14. The V gene's germline CDR1 is ENHRY and CDR2 SYGVKD. CDR3 region: CATRSRLAGDWETQYF. The CDR3 bases are TGTGCCACGAGATCGAGACTAGCGGGGGATTGGGAGACCCAGTACTTC.

The V and J genes are TRBV7-2 and TRBJ1-3, with a weak D call TRBD1 (5 bases). The germline V gene encodes CDR1 SGHTA and CDR2 FQGNSA. The V gene lost 3 bases and the J gene lost 8 bases, with 17 bases spanning the gap. CDR3 size: 15 residues. CDR3 residues: CASSFSPGWGDTIYF. CDR3 DNA: TGTGCCAGCAGCTTTTCACCGGGATGGGGGGACACCATATATTTT.

The chain recombines TRBV10-1 with TRBJ1-5; no clear D gene. CDR1 and CDR2 (germline): WNHNN, SYGVQD (reference sequence). Deletions cut 4 bases from V and 5 bases from J, with 9 bases between. CDR3 length: 13 amino acids. This CDR3 is CASSGAPDQPQHF. The CDR3, as DNA: TGCGCCAGCAGTGGGGCACCGGATCAGCCCCAGCATTTT.

The chain employs TRBV2 and TRBJ2-5; D gene ambiguous. Trimming removed 5 bases at V and 3 bases at J, with 13 bases between. Looked up from germline, CDR1 is SNHLY and CDR2 is FYNNEI. This CDR3 spans 14 amino acids. CDR3 sequence (DNA): TGTGCCAGCAGTAACCTTAGAAGTAAAGAGACCCAGTACTTC. Amino acids: CASSNLRSKETQYF.

This chain uses TRBV28 with TRBJ2-1, with D perhaps matching TRBD1 (5 bases). The CDR3 has 12 residues. The germline gives CDR1 MDHEN, CDR2 SYDVKM. The V and J ends lost 0 bases and 12 bases respectively, with 9 bases between them. The CDR3, as DNA: TGTGCCAGCAGTTTATGGGGCAGGGTGCAGTTCTTC. Translated, it gives CASSLWGRVQFF.

The chain couples TRBV29-1 to TRBJ1-2; 10 bases line up with TRBD1. The V and J ends lost 6 bases and 7 bases, in that order; junction bases with no gene match: 17. Germline CDR1 SQVTM, CDR2 ANQGSEA. The CDR3 covers 16 residues. DNA of the CDR3: TGCAGCGTCGACCGGGACAGGGGACGGGGGTCTTTTGGCTACACCTTC. This sequence encodes CSVDRDRGRGSFGYTF. The whole variable domain, remainder taken from reference TRBV29-1 and TRBJ1-2, is SAVISQKPSRDICQRGTSLTIQCQVDSQVTMMFWYRQQPGQSLTLIATANQGSEATYESGFVIDKFPISRPNLTFSTLTVSNMSPEDSSIYLCSVDRDRGRGSFGYTFGSGTRLTVV.

The chain employs TRBV5-1 and TRBJ2-2; D possibly corresponds to TRBD2 (7 bases). This CDR3 is built from 16 residues. V lost 4 bases and J lost 4, with 17 bases in between. Germline assignment: CDR1 SGHRS and CDR2 YFSETQ. In DNA form, the CDR3 reads TGCGCCAGCAGCACCCGGGGGGCCTCGGGCACCGGGGAGCTGTTTTTT. Protein product: CASSTRGASGTGELFF.

The chain combines TRBV9 with TRBJ2-7, with D maybe TRBD2 (5 bases). CDR3 length equals 14 residues. CDR1 is SGDLS and CDR2 is YYNGEE in the germline V gene. V lost 4 bases and J lost 0, with 11 bases in between. Written as DNA, the CDR3 is TGTGCCAGCAGCCCAATGGGGAGCTCCTACGAGCAGTACTTC. Its protein is CASSPMGSSYEQYF.

The chain has TRBV6-5 and TRBJ1-2, with a tentative D call TRBD1 (5 bases). Germline V gives CDR1 MNHEY, CDR2 SVGAGI. V gave up 7 bases and J gave up 4 bases, with 16 bases separating them. The CDR3 has 14 amino acids. Written as DNA, the CDR3 is TGTGCCAGCAAGAGTCCAGGGCTGCCCTATGGCTACACCTTC. This gives the protein CASKSPGLPYGYTF.

This clone was detected a few times. The chain couples TRBV2 to TRBJ1-4; tentative D call: TRBD1 (6 bases). CDR1 is SNHLY, CDR2 FYNNEI, per germline. V lost 8 bases and J lost 1, with 14 bases in between. This CDR3 is built from 15 residues. The CDR3, as DNA: TGTGCCAGCTGTTCCGGGACATTAACTAATGAAAAACTGTTTTTT. It translates to CASCSGTLTNEKLFF.

In this sample, this clone turned up once. The chain has TRBV5-4 and TRBJ1-6; possible D gene TRBD1, 5 bases. The CDR3 sequence is 16 residues long. In germline, CDR1 is SGHNT, CDR2 YYREEE (reference sequence). V lost 0 bases to trimming and J lost 7 bases, with 14 bases between them. CDR3 bases: TGTGCCAGCAGCTTGGAACGGGGGGTGGGGAATTCACCCCTCCACTTT. Protein sequence: CASSLERGVGNSPLHF.

This chain uses TRBV6-4 with TRBJ2-3, with 10 bases aligning to TRBD1. V was clipped by 2 bases and J by 6 bases; unmatched bases: 8. Germline lookup yields CDR1 MRHNA and CDR2 SNTAGT. CDR3 length: 16 amino acids. CDR3 nucleotides: TGTGCCAGCAGTGACAGGGGACAGGGGCTCTCGGATACGCAGTATTTT. It codes for CASSDRGQGLSDTQYF.

V is TRBV9 and J is TRBJ2-3; weak D call: TRBD1 (5 bases). V was cut by 1 base and J by 3 bases, with 12 bases left in between. The CDR3 sequence is 15 residues long. In germline, CDR1 is SGDLS, CDR2 YYNGEE. CDR3 loop: CASSVSQGVTDTQYF. The DNA of the CDR3 is TGTGCCAGCAGCGTAAGCCAGGGTGTGACAGATACGCAGTATTTT.

This chain uses TRBV5-3 with TRBJ2-7, with 9 nucleotides matching TRBD1. TRBV5-3 belongs to the ORF category, with a function that is uncertain. The CDR3 extends over 16 amino acids. V shed 2 bases, J shed 6 bases, and the junction held 12 bases outside the gene matches. The CDR3 region is CARSLPGQGKSREQYF. CDR3 bases: TGTGCCAGAAGCTTACCGGGACAGGGTAAAAGCCGCGAGCAGTACTTC.

The chain has TRBV4-1 and TRBJ2-3, with a weak D call TRBD2 (5 bases). Germline assignment: CDR1 MGHRA and CDR2 YSYEKL. CDR3 size: 12 residues. Trimming took off 3 bases at V and 8 bases at J, with 9 bases between the two ends. The CDR3 region has the DNA TGCGCCAGCAGCCAGAGCGGTCTTACGCAGTATTTT. Protein: CASSQSGLTQYF.

At least ten counts were recorded for this clone. Here the CDR3 reads CASSPSGLYEQYF. The CDR3 region has the DNA TGCGCCAGCAGCCCGAGCGGGCTATACGAGCAGTACTTC. The chain links TRBV5-1 to TRBJ2-7; D perhaps matches TRBD2 (6 bases). V gave up 4 bases and J gave up 4 bases, with 12 bases separating them. This CDR3 is 13 amino acids long. The germline gives CDR1 SGHRS, CDR2 YFSETQ.